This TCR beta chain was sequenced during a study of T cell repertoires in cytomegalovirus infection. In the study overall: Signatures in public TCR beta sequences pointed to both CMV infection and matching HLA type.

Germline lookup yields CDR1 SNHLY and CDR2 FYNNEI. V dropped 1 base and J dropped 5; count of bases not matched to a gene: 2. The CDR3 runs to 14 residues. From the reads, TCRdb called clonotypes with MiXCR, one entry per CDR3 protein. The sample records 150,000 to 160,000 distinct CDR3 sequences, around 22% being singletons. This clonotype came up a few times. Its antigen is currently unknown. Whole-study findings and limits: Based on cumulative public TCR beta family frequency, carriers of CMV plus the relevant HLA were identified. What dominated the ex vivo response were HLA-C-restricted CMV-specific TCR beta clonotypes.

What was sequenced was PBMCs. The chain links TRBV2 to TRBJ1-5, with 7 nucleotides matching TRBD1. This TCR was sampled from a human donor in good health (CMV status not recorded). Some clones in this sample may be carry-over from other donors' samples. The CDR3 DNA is TGTGCCAGCAGTGAAGGACAGGGATATCAGCCCCAGCATTTT. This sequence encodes CASSEGQGYQPQHF. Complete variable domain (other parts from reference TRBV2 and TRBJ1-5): EPEVTQTPSHQVTQMGQEVILRCVPISNHLYFYWYRQILGQKVEFLVSFYNNEISEKSEIFDDQFSVERPDGSNFTLKIRSTKLEDSAMYFCASSEGQGYQPQHFGDGTRLSIL.